A single sample is the source of the 32 T cell receptor beta chains below, sequenced in a study of patients and donors after allogeneic stem cell transplantation. One entry per CDR3 protein results from TCRdb running MiXCR on the RT-PCR reads. The table has some 960,000 distinct CDR3 sequences, roughly 18% seen once. Sequencing input: blood, either unsorted or a sorted T cell fraction (not recorded which). All receptors derive from a human donor who was either an allogeneic HSCT recipient or a stem cell or donor lymphocyte infusion donor (not recorded which). It is not recorded whose cells these are; they may come from a transplant donor.

The rearrangement links TRBV7-2 to TRBJ2-1; D is undetermined. V lost 1 base to trimming and J lost 7 bases, with 14 bases between them. Germline V gene lookup returns CDR1 SGHTA and CDR2 FQGNSA. CDR3 length equals 15 residues. As DNA, the CDR3 is TGTGCCAGCAGCTTAGTCGTCGTAGCCTCGAATGAGCAGTTCTTC. This gives the protein CASSLVVVASNEQFF.

This clonotype occurred a few times. The rearrangement uses TRBV7-2 and TRBJ1-4; D remains ambiguous. The V gene's germline CDR1 is SGHTA and CDR2 FQGNSA. Trimming removed 5 bases from V and 8 bases from J, with 12 bases in between. There are 13 residues in the CDR3. CDR3 bases: TGTGCCAGCAGCCCGATCCCGGGAGAAAAACTGTTTTTT. Encoded protein: CASSPIPGEKLFF.

This chain links TRBV5-1 with TRBJ2-7, with 12 bases lining up with TRBD2. Germline assignment: CDR1 SGHRS and CDR2 YFSETQ. V dropped 0 bases and J dropped 3; count of bases not matched to a gene: 4. CDR3 length: 16 amino acids. In DNA, the CDR3 is TGCGCCAGCAGCTTGGTGACTAGCGGGAGCTACTACGAGCAGTACTTC. Its translation is CASSLVTSGSYYEQYF.

V usage is TRBV21-1 and J usage is TRBJ2-7; no DNA check was done on the table's D call, TRBD1. TRBV21-1 is a listed pseudogene. This CDR3 is 15 amino acids long. Here the CDR3 reads CASSKAVRGRREQYF. CDR3 DNA: TGTGCCAGCAGCAAAGCTGTCAGGGGGAGACGCGAGCAGTACTTC.

The J gene is TRBJ2-1, the V gene TRBV24-1; 13 nucleotides line up with TRBD2. Unmatched junction bases numbered 1, after V lost 1 base and J lost 5 bases. This CDR3 spans 16 amino acids. Germline CDR1 reads KGHDR; CDR2 reads SFDVKD. Written as DNA, the CDR3 is TGTGCCACCAGTGATTTACTAGCGGGAGGGAACAATGAGCAGTTCTTC. Translation: CATSDLLAGGNNEQFF.

Details on this clonotype: With a much larger clone just one base away, this may be a read error. This chain joins TRBV3-1 and TRBJ1-6; unclear D gene. The V gene's germline CDR1 is LGHDT and CDR2 YNNKEL (reference sequence). This CDR3 has 11 residues. The germline V and J ends were trimmed by 0 bases and 9 bases, with 0 bases remaining between them. CDR3 in amino acids: CASSQDSPLHF. As DNA, the CDR3 is TGTGCCAGCAGCCAAGATTCACCCCTCCACTTT.

This clonotype was counted only a few times. The chain has TRBV12-3 or TRBV12-4 and TRBJ1-5; 9 positions agree with TRBD1. The CDR3 sequence is 16 residues long. V was pared by 6 bases and J by 2 bases, with 8 bases of the junction left unmatched. The CDR3: CASSPGTGMGNQPQHF. The CDR3 DNA follows: TGTGCCAGCAGCCCCGGGACAGGGATGGGCAATCAGCCCCAGCATTTT.

Only a few counts were recorded for this clonotype. The chain employs TRBV3-1 and TRBJ2-5; TRBD2 might be the D (5 bases). CDR3 length equals 15 residues. Germline-derived CDR1 and CDR2 are LGHDT and YNNKEL (reference sequence). V was clipped by 0 bases and J by 1 base, with 9 bases between them. This CDR3 reads CASSQDGLAQETQYF. The CDR3 nucleotides are TGTGCCAGCAGCCAAGACGGACTTGCCCAAGAGACCCAGTACTTC.

This clonotype has only a few counts. This rearrangement joins TRBV7-3 to TRBJ2-7, with unresolved D. Looked up from germline, CDR1 is SGHTA and CDR2 is FQGTGA. V lost 5 bases and J 5 bases, leaving 16 bases between the germline ends. This CDR3 has 14 residues. The DNA of the CDR3 is TGTGCCAGCAGCCCCTCCCGTATGAGCGACGAGCAGTACTTC. Translation: CASSPSRMSDEQYF.

The chain combines TRBV11-2 with TRBJ1-1; D possibly corresponds to TRBD1 (5 bases). The germline CDR1 and CDR2 sequences are SGHAT and FQNNGV. The V end lost 0 bases, the J end lost 7 bases, and 12 bases lay between the germline ends. The CDR3 loop spans 14 amino acids. CDR3 DNA sequence: TGTGCCAGCAGCTTAGATGCAGGGACTATTGAAGCTTTCTTT. Protein: CASSLDAGTIEAFF.

This clonotype came up a few times. This chain uses TRBV3-1 with TRBJ1-1; TRBD1 matches at 7 bases. Looked up from germline, CDR1 is LGHDT and CDR2 is YNNKEL (reference sequence). Unmatched junction bases numbered 8, after V lost 1 base and J lost 3 bases. CDR3 length equals 16 residues. This CDR3 reads CASSQGQGRRDTEAFF. The DNA of the CDR3 is TGTGCCAGCAGCCAAGGACAGGGCAGAAGGGACACTGAAGCTTTCTTT.

This clonotype turned up a few times. The genes are TRBV20-1 and TRBJ2-7; a weak D match, TRBD1 (6 bases). The CDR3 runs to 13 residues. Trimming left V 6 bases short and J 4 bases short, with 16 bases between. The V gene's germline CDR1 is DFQATT and CDR2 SNEGSKA (reference sequence). CDR3 DNA: TGCAGTGCCCACTCTGGGGGCATTTACGAGCAGTACTTC. Its translation: CSAHSGGIYEQYF.

This clonotype was observed a few times. The J gene is TRBJ1-2, the V gene TRBV20-1, with D hard to call. Germline loops: CDR1 DFQATT, CDR2 SNEGSKA (reference sequence). This CDR3 is built from 9 residues. CDR3 region: CRVREGYTF. The DNA of the CDR3 is TGCAGGGTTAGGGAGGGCTACACCTTC.

The chain uses TRBV27 and TRBJ2-4, with a weak D call TRBD2 (5 bases). V was trimmed by 0 bases and J by 7 bases, leaving 13 bases between them. Germline values: CDR1 MNHEY, CDR2 SMNVEV (reference sequence). The CDR3 has 15 residues. CDR3 DNA sequence: TGTGCCAGCAGTTTATCGCAGCCTAGCAGGAACATTCAGTACTTC. It specifies CASSLSQPSRNIQYF.

This clonotype was seen more than once but under ten times. J is TRBJ1-1 and V is TRBV5-1, with a weak D call TRBD1 (6 bases). In germline, CDR1 is SGHRS, CDR2 YFSETQ. The CDR3 is 15 amino acids. Trimming cost V 0 bases and J 6 bases, with 15 bases left between them. CDR3 loop: CASSLVEGGFAEAFF. The CDR3 DNA follows: TGCGCCAGCAGCTTGGTAGAGGGGGGCTTCGCTGAAGCTTTCTTT.

The rearrangement links TRBV7-9 to TRBJ1-1; D is perhaps TRBD1 (5 bases). The germline gives CDR1 SEHNR, CDR2 FQNEAQ (reference sequence). The germline V and J ends were trimmed by 6 bases and 4 bases, with 21 bases remaining between them. The CDR3 length is 16 residues. CDR3 protein: CASRPHTGTVVTEAFF. The CDR3, as DNA: TGTGCCAGCAGACCCCATACCGGGACGGTGGTCACTGAAGCTTTCTTT.

This clonotype was counted only a few times. CDR3 nucleotides: TGTGCCAGCAGTCGACAGGGTATTTCTTTTACAGATACGCAGTATTTT. Protein: CASSRQGISFTDTQYF. The V and J genes are TRBV6-1 and TRBJ2-3; 7 nucleotides match TRBD1. Germline V gene lookup returns CDR1 MNHNS and CDR2 SASEGT. CDR3 length: 16 residues. The trim removed 5 bases at V and 3 bases at J, leaving 11 bases unmatched.

This chain uses TRBV7-9 with TRBJ1-3, with D possibly matching TRBD1 (6 bases). This CDR3 has 14 amino acids. V gave up 3 bases and J gave up 6 bases, with 12 bases separating them. Germline CDR1 reads SEHNR; CDR2 reads FQNEAQ (reference sequence). DNA of the CDR3: TGTGCCAGCAGCTTTTCGGCAGGGGAAAACACCATATATTTT. Encoded protein: CASSFSAGENTIYF.

This clonotype was observed at least ten times. The chain uses TRBV24-1 and TRBJ1-5; D unresolved. Germline V gene lookup returns CDR1 KGHDR and CDR2 SFDVKD. The CDR3 consists of 14 residues. Trimming cost V 1 base and J 3 bases, with 6 bases left between them. Here the CDR3 reads CATSDLQNNQPQHF. The CDR3 DNA is TGTGCCACCAGTGATTTACAGAACAATCAGCCCCAGCATTTT.

The rearrangement links TRBV9 to TRBJ2-7; D possibly corresponds to TRBD2 (6 bases). This CDR3 region has 13 residues. The ends were cut back, 4 bases at V and 7 bases at J, with 15 bases in the middle. CDR1 is SGDLS, CDR2 YYNGEE, per germline. Here the CDR3 reads CASSNGGVEEQYF. The CDR3, as DNA: TGTGCCAGCAGCAATGGAGGGGTTGAAGAGCAGTACTTC. The full variable domain, with the rest looked up from reference TRBV9 and TRBJ2-7, is DSGVTQTPKHLITATGQRVTLRCSPRSGDLSVYWYQQSLDQGLQFLIQYYNGEERAKGNILERFSAQQFPDLHSELNLSSLELGDSALYFCASSNGGVEEQYFGPGTRLTVT.

The chain uses TRBV20-1 and TRBJ1-2; D unclear. The CDR3 runs to 12 residues. The germline V gene has CDR1 DFQATT and CDR2 SNEGSKA (reference sequence). Here the CDR3 reads CSTWEGTNGYTF. CDR3 coding DNA: TGCAGCACGTGGGAGGGAACGAATGGCTACACCTTC.

CDR3 DNA: TGCAGTGCTAGAGGTACAGGGGGCAAGGCACGCGAGCAGTTCTTC. Its translation is CSARGTGGKAREQFF. J is TRBJ2-1 and V is TRBV20-1; 9 bases fit TRBD1. There are 15 residues in the CDR3. Trimming cost V 1 base and J 10 bases; bases outside gene matches: 11. CDR1 and CDR2 from the germline V gene are DFQATT and SNEGSKA (reference sequence).

The chain joins TRBV27 to TRBJ1-6, with D unresolved. V lost 3 bases to trimming and J lost 10 bases, with 10 bases between them. The CDR3 loop spans 13 amino acids. Per the germline V gene, CDR1 is MNHEY and CDR2 is SMNVEV (reference sequence). Here the CDR3 reads CASSFGVYSPLHF. In DNA, the CDR3 is TGTGCCAGCAGTTTTGGGGTGTACTCACCCCTCCACTTT.

The genes are TRBV12-3 or TRBV12-4 and TRBJ2-4, with a weak D call TRBD1 (6 bases). The CDR3 totals 16 residues. V lost 2 bases to trimming and J lost 1 base, with 12 bases between them. CDR3 amino acids: CASSLSGQGAKNIQYF. The CDR3 DNA reads as TGTGCCAGCAGTTTATCCGGTCAGGGGGCCAAAAACATTCAGTACTTC.

This clonotype was counted between two and nine times. The CDR3 loop reads CASSLDAARYYNEQFF. The CDR3 coding sequence is TGTGCCAGCAGCTTAGACGCGGCTAGGTACTACAATGAGCAGTTCTTC. The gene calls are TRBV7-3 and TRBJ2-1; D gene uncertain. Germline V gene sequence: CDR1 SGHTA, CDR2 FQGTGA. This CDR3 spans 16 amino acids. Deletions cut 2 bases from V and 3 bases from J, with 14 bases between.

In this sample, this clonotype turned up many times. The rearrangement uses TRBV12-3 or TRBV12-4 and TRBJ1-2, with 12 bases matching TRBD1. V lost 2 bases and J lost 8; bases outside the gene matches: 3. The CDR3 has 14 amino acids. Here the CDR3 reads CASSLRGTGGGYTF. CDR3 in DNA: TGTGCCAGCAGTTTAAGGGGGACAGGGGGCGGCTACACCTTC.

This chain connects TRBV20-1 to TRBJ2-7, with 10 bases that match TRBD1. This CDR3 comprises 15 residues. The V gene end was trimmed by 6 bases and the J gene end by 3 bases; junction bases not matched to a gene: 11. Looked up from germline, CDR1 is DFQATT and CDR2 is SNEGSKA (reference sequence). The CDR3, as DNA: TGCAGTGCAGCCGCCGGACAGGGGGGAGGCTACGAGCAGTACTTC. Translating gives CSAAAGQGGGYEQYF.

CDR3 region: CASQVRGRNTEAFF. The DNA for the CDR3 is TGTGCCAGCCAAGTCCGCGGGCGGAACACTGAAGCTTTCTTT. This chain joins TRBV5-6 and TRBJ1-1; D unclear. The CDR3 spans 14 residues. Germline assignment: CDR1 SGHDT and CDR2 YYEEEE. Trimming took 7 bases from V and 1 from J, leaving 14 bases between them.

This chain joins TRBV20-1 and TRBJ2-4, with D perhaps matching TRBD2 (6 bases). Trimming stripped 5 bases from V and 7 bases from J, with 15 bases between. Looked up from germline, CDR1 is DFQATT and CDR2 is SNEGSKA (reference sequence). CDR3 length: 13 residues. The CDR3 spells CSAPWGRGNIQYF. The CDR3 DNA reads TGCAGTGCTCCGTGGGGCCGGGGGAACATTCAGTACTTC.

The chain employs TRBV11-2 and TRBJ2-6; 9 positions match TRBD1. CDR1 is SGHAT, CDR2 FQNNGV, per germline. This CDR3 is built from 13 residues. The junction had 1 base not matched to a gene; V was cut back by 1 base and J by 12 bases. The CDR3: CASSLGTGVVLTF. The CDR3 DNA sequence: TGTGCCAGCAGCTTAGGGACAGGGGTCGTCCTGACTTTC. Variable domain in full (rest from reference TRBV11-2 and TRBJ2-6): EAGVAQSPRYKIIEKRQSVAFWCNPISGHATLYWYQQILGQGPKLLIQFQNNGVVDDSQLPKDRFSAERLKGVDSTLKIQPAKLEDSAVYLCASSLGTGVVLTFGAGSRLTVL.

This clonotype was counted at least ten times. The chain joins TRBV27 to TRBJ2-1; 13 positions agree with TRBD2. This CDR3 is built from 16 residues. Trimming took 3 bases from V and 5 from J; bases not matched to a gene: 4. The germline V gene encodes CDR1 MNHEY and CDR2 SMNVEV (reference sequence). The CDR3 here is CASSLATSGRHNEQFF. DNA of the CDR3: TGTGCCAGCAGTTTGGCGACTAGCGGGAGGCACAATGAGCAGTTCTTC.

V gene TRBV5-4 combines with J gene TRBJ2-2; 8 bases match TRBD1. J lost 6 bases, V lost 3 bases, and 10 bases had no gene match. The CDR3 length is 16 residues. Germline values: CDR1 SGHNT, CDR2 YYREEE (reference sequence). This chain's CDR3 is CASSSHDRGGPGELFF. DNA of the CDR3: TGTGCCAGCAGCTCGCACGACAGGGGAGGACCCGGGGAGCTGTTTTTT.